The 4 T cell receptor beta chains listed next were all sequenced from one sample in a study of blood T cell repertoires in COVID-19. Sequencing was performed with immunoSEQ multiplex PCR; in TCRdb, only in-frame clones are kept and a portion is missing. The top ten clones hold around 19% of a sample with some 160,000 clones, around four fifths of them seen once. Material for sequencing was peripheral blood. The receptors stem from a woman in her sixties or seventies who had recovered from COVID-19.

This chain links TRBV30 with TRBJ1-5; TRBD1 agrees at 7 bases. Unmatched junction bases numbered 12, after V lost 5 bases and J lost 5 bases. Germline CDR1 and CDR2: GTSNPN and SVGIG (reference sequence). This CDR3 comprises 15 residues. CDR3 sequence (DNA): TGTGCCTGGGGGGACCCAAGGGGACAGCATCAGCCCCAGCATTTT. Its translation: CAWGDPRGQHQPQHF. Together with reference TRBV30 and TRBJ1-5, the CDR3 gives the full variable domain: SQTIHQWPATLVQPVGSPLSLECTVEGTSNPNLYWYRQAAGRGLQLLFYSVGIGQISSEVPQNLSASRPQDRQFILSSKKLLLSDSGFYLCAWGDPRGQHQPQHFGDGTRLSIL.

The rearrangement joins TRBV2 to TRBJ2-5; 9 nucleotides align to TRBD1. Germline V gene data show CDR1 as SNHLY and CDR2 as FYNNEI. The CDR3 sequence is 14 residues long. With 6 bases clipped from V and 4 bases from J, the junction kept 6 bases outside the gene matches. The CDR3 is CASSETGGGETQYF. As DNA, the CDR3 is TGTGCCAGCAGCGAGACAGGGGGTGGAGAGACCCAGTACTTC.

The V gene is TRBV20-1, the J gene TRBJ2-3; 12 nucleotides match TRBD1. Germline CDR1 DFQATT, CDR2 SNEGSKA (reference sequence). The CDR3 has 16 residues. Trimming removed 3 bases from V and 8 bases from J; junction bases left unmatched: 12. The CDR3 protein is CSASLGTGGALGTQYF. CDR3 DNA sequence: TGCAGTGCTAGTCTCGGGACAGGGGGCGCGTTAGGTACGCAGTATTTT.

V usage is TRBV28 and J usage is TRBJ2-5; TRBD2 matches at 7 bases. In germline, CDR1 is MDHEN, CDR2 SYDVKM. V lost 6 bases and J lost 1; bases outside the gene matches: 5. The CDR3 length is 14 residues. The CDR3 is CASRTSSPQETQYF. CDR3 DNA sequence: TGTGCCAGCAGGACTAGCAGTCCCCAAGAGACCCAGTACTTC.